This is a list of T cell receptor beta chains from one sample in a study of T cells after yellow fever vaccination. TCRdb processed the 5' RACE reads anew with MiXCR; each CDR3 protein has one entry. Found here are a few hundred thousand distinct CDR3 sequences, approximately 12% of them singletons; the top ten hold 3% to 4%. The source material was CD4+ T cells sorted from PBMCs, sampled 15 days after the yellow fever booster vaccination. The receptors were sampled from a man aged 18 to 30 who received the YFV17D yellow fever vaccine. Each CDR3 is given with its conserved first and last residue. The D gene is left open where the match is weak. Size values are once, few and many counts, or a class for expanded clones, and some rows have none.

v_call: TRBV20-1; j_call: TRBJ1-6; d_call: NA; clone_size: few; cdr3_nt: TGCAGTGCTGGCCACCCTTCACCCCTCCACTTT; cdr3_aa: CSAGHPSPLHF
v_call: TRBV6-5; j_call: TRBJ1-3; d_call: NA; clone_size: NA; cdr3_nt: TGTGCCAGCAGTCCCCTCGGGGCTGACTCTGGAAACACCATATATTTT; cdr3_aa: CASSPLGADSGNTIYF
v_call: TRBV2; j_call: TRBJ2-3; d_call: TRBD2; clone_size: few; cdr3_nt: TGTGCCACAGGCGGGGGATCAGATACGCAGTATTTT; cdr3_aa: CATGGGSDTQYF
v_call: TRBV5-4; j_call: TRBJ1-2; d_call: TRBD1; clone_size: NA; cdr3_nt: TGTGCCAGCAGCTTGGGAGGGGCAGGGGGCCACTATGGCTACACCTTC; cdr3_aa: CASSLGGAGGHYGYTF
v_call: TRBV7-2; j_call: TRBJ2-7; d_call: TRBD2; clone_size: NA; cdr3_nt: TGTGCCAGCAGCCCCCGGGAGGGGGGAGAGCAGTACTTC; cdr3_aa: CASSPREGGEQYF
v_call: TRBV19; j_call: TRBJ2-7; d_call: NA; clone_size: few; cdr3_nt: TGTGCCAGTACCCCCACGGGGGATAAGATCTACGAGCAGTACTTC; cdr3_aa: CASTPTGDKIYEQYF
v_call: TRBV10-3; j_call: TRBJ1-5; d_call: TRBD1; clone_size: NA; cdr3_nt: TGTGCCAGTCAGGGACAGGGTAGGAACAATCAGCCCCAGCATTTT; cdr3_aa: CASQGQGRNNQPQHF
v_call: TRBV5-1; j_call: TRBJ2-1; d_call: TRBD2; clone_size: few; cdr3_nt: TGCGCCAGCAGCGTTAGCGGGGTCATTAATGAGCAGTTCTTC; cdr3_aa: CASSVSGVINEQFF
v_call: TRBV28; j_call: TRBJ1-6; d_call: NA; clone_size: NA; cdr3_nt: TGTGCCAGCAGTTTTGTAGGGTCGTTTAATTCACCCCTCCACTTT; cdr3_aa: CASSFVGSFNSPLHF
v_call: TRBV20-1; j_call: TRBJ1-2; d_call: NA; clone_size: NA; cdr3_nt: TGCAGTGCCCCCGAAGGCACAGCCTATGGCTACACCTTC; cdr3_aa: CSAPEGTAYGYTF
v_call: TRBV6-6; j_call: TRBJ2-5; d_call: NA; clone_size: NA; cdr3_nt: TGTGCCAGCAACGAGGGGGGGTCCCAGTACTTC; cdr3_aa: CASNEGGSQYF
v_call: TRBV19; j_call: TRBJ1-6; d_call: NA; clone_size: NA; cdr3_nt: TGTGCCAGTAGTAGGAACCACAGGAATTCACCCCTCCACTTT; cdr3_aa: CASSRNHRNSPLHF
v_call: TRBV15; j_call: TRBJ1-3; d_call: TRBD1; clone_size: NA; cdr3_nt: TGTGCCACCAGAAGGGACAGGGCAGACACCATATATTTT; cdr3_aa: CATRRDRADTIYF
v_call: TRBV2; j_call: TRBJ1-1; d_call: NA; clone_size: few; cdr3_nt: TGTGCCAGCAGTGTTGGGGGTATAGGCACTGAAGCTTTCTTT; cdr3_aa: CASSVGGIGTEAFF
v_call: TRBV7-3; j_call: TRBJ2-6; d_call: NA; clone_size: NA; cdr3_nt: TGTGCCAGCAGCTTTGGGGGGCACTCTGGGGCCAACGTCCTGACTTTC; cdr3_aa: CASSFGGHSGANVLTF
v_call: TRBV5-1; j_call: TRBJ2-2; d_call: TRBD1; clone_size: NA; cdr3_nt: TGCGCCAGCAGCTGGACAGGCTCCAATACCGGGGAGCTGTTTTTT; cdr3_aa: CASSWTGSNTGELFF
v_call: TRBV14; j_call: TRBJ2-1; d_call: TRBD1; clone_size: few; cdr3_nt: TGTGCCAGCAGTCCACCACAGGGGGCACGTGAGCAGTTCTTC; cdr3_aa: CASSPPQGAREQFF
v_call: TRBV7-8; j_call: TRBJ1-2; d_call: NA; clone_size: NA; cdr3_nt: TGTGCCAGCAGCGGGGGGGGGCGGACCCGATACTATGGCTACACCTTC; cdr3_aa: CASSGGGRTRYYGYTF
v_call: TRBV29-1; j_call: TRBJ2-6; d_call: NA; clone_size: NA; cdr3_nt: TGCAGCGTCGACCAGGGATCTGGGGCCAACGTCCTGACTTTC; cdr3_aa: CSVDQGSGANVLTF
v_call: TRBV24-1; j_call: TRBJ2-3; d_call: NA; clone_size: many; cdr3_nt: TGTGCCACCGGACTTCCAGTTACAGATACGCAGTATTTT; cdr3_aa: CATGLPVTDTQYF
v_call: TRBV11-2; j_call: TRBJ2-7; d_call: NA; clone_size: few; cdr3_nt: TGTGCCAGCAGCTCCTACTCGCCGAGGGTCTACGAGCAGTACTTC; cdr3_aa: CASSSYSPRVYEQYF
v_call: TRBV6-5; j_call: TRBJ1-6; d_call: TRBD1; clone_size: few; cdr3_nt: TGTGCCAGCAGCCGGACAGGGGGAGATTCACCCCTCCACTTT; cdr3_aa: CASSRTGGDSPLHF
v_call: TRBV7-9; j_call: TRBJ2-3; d_call: NA; clone_size: few; cdr3_nt: TGTGCCAGCAGCTTACAGGCCCGAAGGGGAGATACGCAGTATTTT; cdr3_aa: CASSLQARRGDTQYF
v_call: TRBV20-1; j_call: TRBJ2-2; d_call: NA; clone_size: once; cdr3_nt: TGCAGTGCTAGACCCCCCATAGGGGCAGGGGGGACCGGGGAGCTGTTTTTT; cdr3_aa: CSARPPIGAGGTGELFF
v_call: TRBV7-2; j_call: TRBJ1-3; d_call: NA; clone_size: NA; cdr3_nt: TGTGCCAGCAGCTTCGGCGGGTCCTCTGGAAACACCATATATTTT; cdr3_aa: CASSFGGSSGNTIYF
v_call: TRBV6-6; j_call: TRBJ1-2; d_call: TRBD1; clone_size: few; cdr3_nt: TGTGCCAGCAGTTACTCGAGAGGGGGCTTGGACTATGGCTACACCTTC; cdr3_aa: CASSYSRGGLDYGYTF
v_call: TRBV7-2; j_call: TRBJ2-5; d_call: NA; clone_size: few; cdr3_nt: TGTGCCAGCAGCCTAGGCTTAGGGGCGGGGTCCGGGGAGACCCAGTACTTC; cdr3_aa: CASSLGLGAGSGETQYF
v_call: TRBV7-2; j_call: TRBJ2-3; d_call: NA; clone_size: NA; cdr3_nt: TGTGCCAGCAGCTCCGCCAAAAGGGCGCAGTATTTT; cdr3_aa: CASSSAKRAQYF
v_call: TRBV12-3/TRBV12-4; j_call: TRBJ2-3; d_call: TRBD1; clone_size: few; cdr3_nt: TGTGCCAGCAATATGGACAGGACTGCCACAGATACGCAGTATTTT; cdr3_aa: CASNMDRTATDTQYF
v_call: TRBV19; j_call: TRBJ2-5; d_call: TRBD1; clone_size: few; cdr3_nt: TGTGCCAGTAGTACCGGACAGGTTCGAGAGACCCAGTACTTC; cdr3_aa: CASSTGQVRETQYF
v_call: TRBV5-1; j_call: TRBJ2-5; d_call: NA; clone_size: NA; cdr3_nt: TGCGCCAGCAGCTCGTCCTTAGGGGCAGAGACCCAGTACTTC; cdr3_aa: CASSSSLGAETQYF
v_call: TRBV7-8; j_call: TRBJ2-2; d_call: TRBD2; clone_size: NA; cdr3_nt: TGTGCCAGCAGCTCACGACTAGCGGGGGGCCCTAACACCGGGGAGCTGTTTTTT; cdr3_aa: CASSSRLAGGPNTGELFF
v_call: TRBV9; j_call: TRBJ1-6; d_call: NA; clone_size: many; cdr3_nt: TGTGCCAGCAGCGTAGACGGCCGGGATTCACCCCTCCACTTT; cdr3_aa: CASSVDGRDSPLHF
v_call: TRBV6-2/TRBV6-3; j_call: TRBJ2-1; d_call: NA; clone_size: NA; cdr3_nt: TGTGCCAGCCGGGGGCGCTCAAATGAGCAGTTCTTC; cdr3_aa: CASRGRSNEQFF
v_call: TRBV3-1; j_call: TRBJ2-3; d_call: TRBD1; clone_size: few; cdr3_nt: TGTGCCAGCAGCTTTTGGACAGGGAGCACAGATACGCAGTATTTT; cdr3_aa: CASSFWTGSTDTQYF
v_call: TRBV28; j_call: TRBJ1-1; d_call: NA; clone_size: once; cdr3_nt: TGTGCCAGCAGTCAAAGGGAACAAGCTTTCTTT; cdr3_aa: CASSQREQAFF
v_call: TRBV5-1; j_call: TRBJ2-5; d_call: NA; clone_size: few; cdr3_nt: TGCGCCAGCAGCTTGGTCTGGGGGTCCCAGCAGGAGACCCAGTACTTC; cdr3_aa: CASSLVWGSQQETQYF
v_call: TRBV5-1; j_call: TRBJ2-7; d_call: NA; clone_size: NA; cdr3_nt: TGCGCCAGCAGCTTGAGACAGAGCTATTACGAGCAGTACTTC; cdr3_aa: CASSLRQSYYEQYF
v_call: TRBV29-1; j_call: TRBJ2-2; d_call: NA; clone_size: few; cdr3_nt: TGCAGCGTTCGCGACAGCTCGAACACCGGGGAGCTGTTTTTT; cdr3_aa: CSVRDSSNTGELFF
v_call: TRBV27; j_call: TRBJ1-4; d_call: TRBD1; clone_size: many; cdr3_nt: TGTGCCAGCAGTACAGGGGGTGAAAAACTGTTTTTT; cdr3_aa: CASSTGGEKLFF
v_call: TRBV20-1; j_call: TRBJ1-1; d_call: NA; clone_size: NA; cdr3_nt: TGCAGTGCTAGACCCCCCCTGGGACCTAACACTGAAGCTTTCTTT; cdr3_aa: CSARPPLGPNTEAFF
v_call: TRBV27; j_call: TRBJ2-1; d_call: NA; clone_size: few; cdr3_nt: TGTGCCAGCAGTTTAGCGGGGCCTTCCTACAATGAGCAGTTCTTC; cdr3_aa: CASSLAGPSYNEQFF
v_call: TRBV7-2; j_call: TRBJ2-1; d_call: NA; clone_size: many; cdr3_nt: TGTGCCAGCAACCCTAGGTTGGGGCAGGATGAGCAGTTCTTC; cdr3_aa: CASNPRLGQDEQFF
v_call: TRBV14; j_call: TRBJ2-2; d_call: NA; clone_size: NA; cdr3_nt: TGTGCCAGCAGGTTTAACACCGGGGAGCTGTTTTTT; cdr3_aa: CASRFNTGELFF
v_call: TRBV19; j_call: TRBJ1-1; d_call: TRBD1; clone_size: NA; cdr3_nt: TGTGCCAGTCGACAGGGCTACAGTGAAGCTTTCTTT; cdr3_aa: CASRQGYSEAFF
v_call: TRBV7-9; j_call: TRBJ2-5; d_call: NA; clone_size: many; cdr3_nt: TGTGCCAGCAGCTACGTCGGGGGCAAGGAGACCCAGTACTTC; cdr3_aa: CASSYVGGKETQYF
v_call: TRBV18; j_call: TRBJ1-1; d_call: NA; clone_size: NA; cdr3_nt: TGTGCCAGCTCATCGACTGCTGCGGAGACTGAAGCTTTCTTT; cdr3_aa: CASSSTAAETEAFF
v_call: TRBV27; j_call: TRBJ1-2; d_call: NA; clone_size: few; cdr3_nt: TGTGCCAGCAGTTTATCTCAGGGGATCTATGGCTACACCTTC; cdr3_aa: CASSLSQGIYGYTF
v_call: TRBV6-5; j_call: TRBJ1-1; d_call: NA; clone_size: few; cdr3_nt: TGTGCCAGCCGATTTGGAAGGGTGAACACTGAAGCTTTCTTT; cdr3_aa: CASRFGRVNTEAFF
v_call: TRBV5-1; j_call: TRBJ1-2; d_call: TRBD1; clone_size: NA; cdr3_nt: TGCGCCAGCAGCGCGCGGGACAGGGATCCCTATGGCTACACCTTC; cdr3_aa: CASSARDRDPYGYTF
v_call: TRBV25-1; j_call: TRBJ2-2; d_call: NA; clone_size: NA; cdr3_nt: TGTGCCAGCCAAACCGGGGAGCTGTTTTTT; cdr3_aa: CASQTGELFF
v_call: TRBV18; j_call: TRBJ2-5; d_call: NA; clone_size: few; cdr3_nt: TGTGCCAGCTCACCGGACGAAGACGGGACCCAGTACTTC; cdr3_aa: CASSPDEDGTQYF